Each of the 15 T cell receptor beta chains below was sequenced from the same sample in a study of blood T cells in healthy people across ages. It was with a sample-barcoded 5' primer and a J-beta primer mix that a second PCR of roughly 7 to 12 cycles was run. Each CDR3 protein is one row after TCRdb ran MiXCR on the 5' RACE reads. Here the sample spans some 1.5 million distinct CDR3 sequences, 28% being singletons. Sequenced input: blood. All receptors come from a woman in her 30s in good health.

The rearrangement uses TRBV30 and TRBJ1-1, with 9 bases that match TRBD1. Germline V gives CDR1 GTSNPN, CDR2 SVGIG (reference sequence). Trimming removed 2 bases from V and 4 bases from J; junction bases left unmatched: 5. This CDR3 is built from 14 residues. The CDR3 DNA is TGTGCCTGGAGTCTCCGGGACAGGGCCACTGAAGCTTTCTTT. This translates into CAWSLRDRATEAFF. Supplemented by reference TRBV30 and TRBJ1-1, the full variable domain reads SQTIHQWPATLVQPVGSPLSLECTVEGTSNPNLYWYRQAAGRGLQLLFYSVGIGQISSEVPQNLSASRPQDRQFILSSKKLLLSDSGFYLCAWSLRDRATEAFFGQGTRLTVV.

This clonotype was counted between two and nine times. The J gene is TRBJ2-1, the V gene TRBV2; 12 nucleotides line up with TRBD2. The CDR3 runs 15 residues. Germline V gene data show CDR1 as SNHLY and CDR2 as FYNNEI. V shed 3 bases, J shed 6 bases, and the junction held 3 bases outside the gene matches. In nucleotides, the CDR3 is TGTGCCAGCAGTGATTTGGGACTAGCGGGCAATGAGCAGTTCTTC. Its protein is CASSDLGLAGNEQFF.

This clonotype was seen at least ten times. This sequence joins TRBV9 and TRBJ1-5, with D maybe TRBD1 (5 bases). Germline loops: CDR1 SGDLS, CDR2 YYNGEE. CDR3 length: 14 residues. V was trimmed by 0 bases and J by 1 base, leaving 5 bases between them. DNA for the CDR3: TGTGCCAGCAGCGTAGGACAGAGCAATCAGCCCCAGCATTTT. Translated: CASSVGQSNQPQHF.

The rearrangement uses TRBV6-1 and TRBJ2-7; tentatively, D is TRBD1 (6 bases). The CDR3 contains 14 residues. V gave up 2 bases and J gave up 9 bases, with 17 bases separating them. Germline CDR1 reads MNHNS; CDR2 reads SASEGT. The CDR3 sequence is CASSERQGREVQYF. CDR3 nucleotide sequence: TGTGCCAGCAGTGAAAGGCAGGGGAGAGAAGTGCAGTACTTC.

A few counts support this clonotype. V gene TRBV19 combines with J gene TRBJ1-1; D is undetermined. Germline V CDR1 and CDR2: LNHDA, SQIVND (reference sequence). CDR3 length equals 11 residues. V was shortened by 3 bases and J by 9 bases, with 8 bases between the two germline ends. The CDR3 coding sequence is TGTGCCAGTAGTATGGAGACAAAAGCTTTCTTT. Amino acids: CASSMETKAFF.

This clonotype was detected ten times or more. V is TRBV20-1 and J is TRBJ2-3; maybe TRBD1 (6 bases). Trimming pared 4 bases from V and 6 bases from J, leaving 17 bases between. Looked up from germline, CDR1 is DFQATT and CDR2 is SNEGSKA (reference sequence). CDR3 length equals 14 residues. CDR3 in DNA: TGCAGTGCTATCAGGGGTTCGAACCGGGATACGCAGTATTTT. Translated: CSAIRGSNRDTQYF.

This clonotype is a singleton in its sample. The V and J genes are TRBV6-5 and TRBJ2-1; 8 nucleotides agree with TRBD2. The DNA end favors TRBJ2-7, so the J call may be wrong. Germline values: CDR1 MNHEY, CDR2 SVGAGI. This CDR3 is 17 amino acids long. The CDR3 coding sequence is TGTGCCAGCAGTTACGGAGGAGCGGGAGTGCTGTACAATGAGCAGTACTTC. Translation gives CASSYGGAGVLYNEQYF.

This rearrangement joins TRBV12-3 or TRBV12-4 to TRBJ2-2; 11 nucleotides line up with TRBD2. The CDR3 covers 16 residues. After removal of 6 bases from V and 4 bases from J, the junction contained 7 bases not matched to a gene. The CDR3 loop is CASRSTSGGRTGELFF. CDR3 DNA: TGTGCCAGCAGATCAACTAGCGGGGGCCGCACCGGGGAGCTGTTTTTT.

This clonotype has a count of ten or more. V and J are TRBV5-1 and TRBJ2-3; D is possibly TRBD1 (6 bases). There are 14 residues in the CDR3. V was shortened by 4 bases and J by 0 bases, with 9 bases between the two germline ends. Germline V gene sequence: CDR1 SGHRS, CDR2 YFSETQ. The DNA for the CDR3 is TGCGCCAGCAGCGGTGGACAGAGCACAGATACGCAGTATTTT. Translating gives CASSGGQSTDTQYF.

As to this clonotype: A much larger clone differs by one base, so this may be a read error. This chain connects TRBV20-1 to TRBJ2-1; 7 nucleotides agree with TRBD1. The V gene's germline CDR1 is DFQATT and CDR2 SNEGSKA (reference sequence). Trimming cost V 5 bases and J 10 bases; bases outside gene matches: 5. This CDR3 region has 11 residues. CDR3 sequence (DNA): TGCAGTGCTGGAACGGACAGGGAGCAGTTCTTC. Translating it yields CSAGTDREQFF.

The chain combines TRBV5-1 with TRBJ2-5, with TRBD1 matching over 7 bases. The end of the DNA aligns better with TRBJ2-7, so the J call may be wrong. The V gene's germline CDR1 is SGHRS and CDR2 YFSETQ. This CDR3 region has 14 residues. The CDR3 reads CASSLLTGRNEQYF. In DNA form, the CDR3 reads TGCGCCAGCAGCTTGCTGACAGGGCGGAACGAGCAGTACTTC.

This clonotype was recorded a few times. The rearrangement uses TRBV2 and TRBJ2-3; 12 bases are shared with TRBD2. There are 14 residues in the CDR3. Trimming removed 6 bases from V and 6 bases from J; junction bases left unmatched: 4. Germline CDR1 and CDR2: SNHLY and FYNNEI. The CDR3 loop is CASRLAGGKDTQYF. The CDR3 DNA is TGTGCCAGCAGACTAGCGGGGGGAAAGGATACGCAGTATTTT.

Turning to this clonotype: It is likely a read error, because the conserved phenylalanine at the end of the CDR3 is missing. The chain couples TRBV7-9 to TRBJ2-1; 7 nucleotides agree with TRBD1. Germline CDR1 SEHNR, CDR2 FQNEAQ (reference sequence). There are 11 residues in the CDR3. After removal of 8 bases from V and 7 bases from J, the junction contained 2 bases not matched to a gene. CDR3: CASLTGNEQFL. CDR3 bases: TGTGCCAGCTTGACAGGGAATGAGCAGTTCTTA.

V is TRBV20-1 and J is TRBJ2-5, with D maybe TRBD1 (6 bases). This CDR3 comprises 14 residues. Germline V lookup: CDR1 DFQATT, CDR2 SNEGSKA (reference sequence). Trimming removed 6 bases from V and 2 bases from J, with 16 bases in between. Here the CDR3 reads CSAKPGTRQETQYF. In nucleotides, the CDR3 is TGCAGTGCCAAGCCCGGGACACGACAAGAGACCCAGTACTTC.

This clonotype occurred many times. The chain links TRBV5-1 to TRBJ2-5; 7 nucleotides match TRBD1. The J segment lost 4 bases and the V segment lost 5 bases, leaving 5 bases of the junction unmatched. Germline CDR1 is SGHRS and CDR2 is YFSETQ. The CDR3 contains 13 residues. The CDR3 sequence: CASRRGGGETQYF. As DNA, the CDR3 is TGCGCCAGCAGAAGAGGGGGCGGAGAGACCCAGTACTTC. The whole variable domain, filled in from reference TRBV5-1 and TRBJ2-5, reads KAGVTQTPRYLIKTRGQQVTLSCSPISGHRSVSWYQQTPGQGLQFLFEYFSETQRNKGNFPGRFSGRQFSNSRSEMNVSTLELGDSALYLCASRRGGGETQYFGPGTRLLVL.